The 10 T cell receptor beta chains below were found in one sample sequenced in a study of CD8+ T cells in alopecia areata. Extraction of RNA preceded its reverse transcription into cDNA, which served as the sequencing template. Profiled with immunoSEQ multiplex PCR; TCRdb holds only in-frame clones, not every one. The data show around 60,000 clones, around 45% seen once. Treatment given: oral pan-JAK inhibitor, 5-10 mg twice daily. Specimen: CD8+ T cells sorted from blood, collected at approximately week 36, from a patient treated with tofacitinib. All receptors come from a human donor with alopecia areata.

A single count supports this clone. The V and J genes are TRBV4-1 and TRBJ2-7; 10 bases align to TRBD2. This CDR3 is built from 16 residues. Germline V gives CDR1 MGHRA, CDR2 YSYEKL. With V trimmed by 3 bases and J by 0 bases, 5 bases remained unmatched. For the CDR3, the DNA is TGCGCCAGCAGCCACCGACTAGCGGGTCGCTCCTACGAGCAGTACTTC. Residues: CASSHRLAGRSYEQYF.

The rearrangement uses TRBV14 and TRBJ1-2; weak D call: TRBD1 (5 bases). From germline, CDR1 is SGHDN and CDR2 FVKESK. The CDR3 contains 15 residues. Trimming cost V 0 bases and J 5 bases, with 13 bases left between them. The CDR3 here is CASSQEGVGRYGYTF. The DNA of the CDR3 is TGTGCCAGCAGCCAAGAGGGTGTGGGACGTTATGGCTACACCTTC. The entire variable domain, with the rest obtained from reference TRBV14 and TRBJ1-2, is as follows: EAGVTQFPSHSVIEKGQTVTLRCDPISGHDNLYWYRRVMGKEIKFLLHFVKESKQDESGMPNNRFLAERTGGTYSTLKVQPAELEDSGVYFCASSQEGVGRYGYTFGSGTRLTVV.

The chain links TRBV7-6 to TRBJ2-2; D unresolved. CDR1 is SGHVS and CDR2 is FNYEAQ in the germline V gene. This CDR3 contains 15 residues. V was clipped by 3 bases and J by 2 bases, with 10 bases between them. The CDR3 spells CASSFGRANTGELFF. The CDR3, as DNA: TGTGCCAGCAGCTTCGGACGGGCAAACACCGGGGAGCTGTTTTTT.

The chain has TRBV4-2 and TRBJ2-3, with 7 bases fitting TRBD2. The CDR3 sequence is 16 residues long. V dropped 0 bases and J dropped 3; count of bases not matched to a gene: 6. Looked up from germline, CDR1 is LGHNA and CDR2 is YNFKEQ. This CDR3 reads CASSQDERGLTDTQYF. The CDR3 nucleotides read TGTGCCAGCAGCCAAGACGAGCGGGGATTGACAGATACGCAGTATTTT.

This clone turned up a few times. This chain uses TRBV19 with TRBJ2-7, with D perhaps TRBD2 (6 bases). The CDR3 is 13 residues long. Trimming pared 11 bases from V and 0 bases from J, leaving 14 bases between. Germline V gives CDR1 LNHDA, CDR2 SQIVND (reference sequence). The CDR3 DNA is TGTGCCTCAAACGCGGACTACTCCTACGAGCAGTACTTC. Translating it yields CASNADYSYEQYF.

The genes are TRBV7-9 and TRBJ2-1; perhaps D is TRBD1 or TRBD2 (5 bases each). The CDR3 is made up of 12 amino acids. V was pared by 11 bases and J by 6 bases, with 14 bases between. Germline loops: CDR1 SEHNR, CDR2 FQNEAQ (reference sequence). This chain's CDR3 is CAVRGGGNEQFF. CDR3 coding DNA: TGTGCCGTACGGGGTGGGGGCAATGAGCAGTTCTTC.

The V gene is TRBV4-1, the J gene TRBJ1-5; TRBD1 is a possible D gene (6 bases). This CDR3 has 16 residues. Trimming removed 0 bases from V and 6 bases from J, with 15 bases in between. CDR1 MGHRA and CDR2 YSYEKL come from the germline V gene. CDR3 DNA sequence: TGCGCCAGCAGCCAAGAGGGCGGCGGGGGGCTTCAGCCCCAGCATTTT. This sequence encodes CASSQEGGGGLQPQHF.

V usage is TRBV9 and J usage is TRBJ2-1, with 11 bases fitting TRBD2. CDR3 length: 16 amino acids. The trim removed 2 bases at V and 0 bases at J, leaving 1 base unmatched. Germline assignment: CDR1 SGDLS and CDR2 YYNGEE. CDR3 loop: CASSVSGRASYNEQFF. CDR3 nucleotide sequence: TGTGCCAGCAGCGTTAGCGGGAGGGCCTCCTACAATGAGCAGTTCTTC.

This chain uses TRBV27 with TRBJ2-2, with D hard to call. The germline V gene encodes CDR1 MNHEY and CDR2 SMNVEV (reference sequence). Trimming removed 2 bases at V and 3 bases at J, with 10 bases between. The CDR3 extends over 15 amino acids. CDR3 region: CASSLSFTYTGELFF. CDR3 DNA sequence: TGTGCCAGCAGTTTAAGTTTCACTTACACCGGGGAGCTGTTTTTT.

The rearrangement uses TRBV7-9 and TRBJ1-2, with TRBD1 as a possible D gene (5 bases). Germline lookup yields CDR1 SEHNR and CDR2 FQNEAQ (reference sequence). This CDR3 contains 14 residues. V shed 7 bases and J shed 5 bases, with 17 bases lying between them. The CDR3 protein is CASTRGRYSYGYTF. DNA for the CDR3: TGTGCCAGCACCCGGGGCAGATACAGTTATGGCTACACCTTC.